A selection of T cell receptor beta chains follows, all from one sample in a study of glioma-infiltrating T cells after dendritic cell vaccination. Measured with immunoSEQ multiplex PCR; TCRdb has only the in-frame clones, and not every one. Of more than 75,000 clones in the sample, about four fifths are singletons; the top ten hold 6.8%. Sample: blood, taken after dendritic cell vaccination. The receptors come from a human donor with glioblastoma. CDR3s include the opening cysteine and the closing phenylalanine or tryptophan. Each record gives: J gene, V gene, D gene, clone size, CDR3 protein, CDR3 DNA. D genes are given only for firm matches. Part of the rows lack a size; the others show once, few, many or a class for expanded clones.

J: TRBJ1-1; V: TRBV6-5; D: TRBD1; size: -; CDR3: CASSYTGTGPNTEAFF; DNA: TGTGCCAGCAGTTACACCGGGACAGGACCGAACACTGAAGCTTTCTTT
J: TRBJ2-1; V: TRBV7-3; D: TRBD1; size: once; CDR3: CASSPGQGAHEQFF; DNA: TGTGCCAGCAGCCCAGGACAGGGGGCACATGAGCAGTTCTTC
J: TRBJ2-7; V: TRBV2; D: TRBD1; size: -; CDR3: CASSELGTAYEQYF; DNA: TGTGCCAGCAGTGAATTGGGGACAGCCTACGAGCAGTACTTC
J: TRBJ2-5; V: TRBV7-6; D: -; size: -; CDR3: CASSANRGGETQYF; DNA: TGTGCCAGCAGCGCCAACAGGGGGGGAGAGACCCAGTACTTC
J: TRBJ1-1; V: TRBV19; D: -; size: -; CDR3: CASSPKRGTEAFF; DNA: TGTGCCAGTAGTCCTAAGCGAGGAACTGAAGCTTTCTTT
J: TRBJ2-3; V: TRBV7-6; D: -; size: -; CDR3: CASSLAQEDTQYF; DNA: TGTGCCAGCAGCTTAGCGCAGGAAGATACGCAGTATTTT
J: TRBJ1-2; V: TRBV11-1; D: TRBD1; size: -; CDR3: CASSLSSEGAHGYTF; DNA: TGTGCCAGCAGCTTAAGCTCGGAGGGGGCACACGGCTACACCTTC
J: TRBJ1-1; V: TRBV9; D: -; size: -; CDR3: CASSVARNTEAFF; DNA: TGTGCCAGCAGCGTAGCTCGGAACACTGAAGCTTTCTTT
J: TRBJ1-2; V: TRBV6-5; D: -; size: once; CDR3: CASSYSTGLYGYTF; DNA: TGTGCCAGCAGTTACTCGACGGGTTTATATGGCTACACCTTC
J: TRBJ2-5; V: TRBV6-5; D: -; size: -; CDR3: CASSYARTPGVETQYF; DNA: TGTGCCAGCAGTTACGCCAGAACCCCGGGAGTTGAGACCCAGTACTTC
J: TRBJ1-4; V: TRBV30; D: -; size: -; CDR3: CAWSLGKTNEKLFF; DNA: TGTGCCTGGAGTCTAGGAAAAACTAATGAAAAACTGTTTTTT
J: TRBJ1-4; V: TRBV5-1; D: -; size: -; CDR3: CASSPGGGGEKLFF; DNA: TGCGCCAGCAGCCCCGGCGGGGGAGGGGAAAAACTGTTTTTT
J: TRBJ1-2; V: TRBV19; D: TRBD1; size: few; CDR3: CASLEGDRERGYTF; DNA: TGTGCCAGCCTCGAAGGGGACAGGGAACGTGGCTACACCTTC
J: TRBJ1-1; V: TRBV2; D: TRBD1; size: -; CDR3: CASSKDRANTEAFF; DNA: TGTGCCAGCAGCAAAGACAGGGCGAACACTGAAGCTTTCTTT
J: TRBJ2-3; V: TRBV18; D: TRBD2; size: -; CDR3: CASSALAGGPTDTQYF; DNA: TGTGCCAGCTCAGCCCTAGCGGGGGGGCCCACAGATACGCAGTATTTT
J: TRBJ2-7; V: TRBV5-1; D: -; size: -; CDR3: CASSSTPEEQYF; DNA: TGTGCCAGCAGTTCGACTCCGGAGGAGCAGTACTTC
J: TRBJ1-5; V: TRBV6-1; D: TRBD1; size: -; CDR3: CASSEKTGGNQPQHF; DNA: TGTGCCAGCAGTGAGAAGACAGGGGGTAATCAGCCCCAGCATTTT
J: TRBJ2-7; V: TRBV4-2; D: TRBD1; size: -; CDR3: CASSRMGQGSYEQYF; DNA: TGTGCCAGCAGCCGGATGGGACAGGGGTCCTACGAGCAGTACTTC
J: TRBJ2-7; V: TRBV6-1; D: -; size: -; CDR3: CASSVRQDRWSYEQYF; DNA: TGTGCCAGCAGTGTCCGACAGGATCGGTGGTCCTACGAGCAGTACTTC
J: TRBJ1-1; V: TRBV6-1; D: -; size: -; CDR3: CASSHDRTGGTEAFF; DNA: TGTGCCAGCAGTCACGACAGGACGGGTGGGACTGAAGCTTTCTTT
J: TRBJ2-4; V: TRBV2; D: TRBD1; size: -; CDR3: CASSSNGDSNIQYF; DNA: TGTGCCAGCAGTTCCAATGGGGACAGTAACATTCAGTACTTC
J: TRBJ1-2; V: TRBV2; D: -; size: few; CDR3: CASSVQGYGYTF; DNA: TGTGCCAGCAGTGTGCAGGGCTATGGCTACACCTTC
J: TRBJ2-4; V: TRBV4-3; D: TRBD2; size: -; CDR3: CASSQVSGGQKLAKNIQYF; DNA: TGCGCCAGCAGCCAAGTTAGCGGGGGGCAAAAACTAGCCAAAAACATTCAGTACTTC
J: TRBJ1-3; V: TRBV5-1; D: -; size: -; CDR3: CASSLGSSGNTIYF; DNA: TGCGCCAGCAGCTTGGGTTCGTCCGGAAACACCATATATTTT
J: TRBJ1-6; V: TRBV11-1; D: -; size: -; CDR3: CASSLRDTLHF; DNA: TGTGCCAGCAGCTTAAGGGACACCCTCCACTTT
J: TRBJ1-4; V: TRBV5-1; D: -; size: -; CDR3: CASSLGGDEKLFF; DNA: TGCGCCAGCAGCTTGGGGGGGGATGAAAAACTGTTTTTT
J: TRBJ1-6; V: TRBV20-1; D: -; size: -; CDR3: CSARDLDDPVF; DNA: TGCAGTGCTAGAGATCTAGACGACCCGGTATTT
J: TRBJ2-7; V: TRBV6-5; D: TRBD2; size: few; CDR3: CASNLQAGGPEQYF; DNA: TGTGCCAGCAACCTTCAAGCGGGGGGCCCCGAGCAGTACTTC
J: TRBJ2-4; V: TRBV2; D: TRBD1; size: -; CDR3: CASRGDQNRGEAKNIQYF; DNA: TGTGCCAGCAGAGGAGACCAAAACAGGGGGGAGGCCAAAAACATTCAGTACTTC
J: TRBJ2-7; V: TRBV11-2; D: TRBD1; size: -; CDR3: CASSLQTGDRGEQYF; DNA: TGTGCCAGCAGCTTGCAGACAGGGGATCGAGGCGAGCAGTACTTC
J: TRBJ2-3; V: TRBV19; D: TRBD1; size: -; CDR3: CASSPLPGTGGRNTQYF; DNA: TGTGCCAGTAGTCCGCTGCCCGGGACAGGGGGGAGGAATACGCAGTATTTT
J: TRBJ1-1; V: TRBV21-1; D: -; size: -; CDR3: CASSPRGPEAFF; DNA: TGTGCCAGCAGCCCCCGGGGTCCTGAAGCTTTCTTT
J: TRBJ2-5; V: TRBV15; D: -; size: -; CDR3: CATSSGQQETQYF; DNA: TGTGCCACCAGCAGTGGACAGCAAGAGACCCAGTACTTC
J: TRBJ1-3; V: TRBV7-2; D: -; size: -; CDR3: CASTSDGNTIYF; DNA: TGTGCCAGCACCTCAGATGGAAACACCATATATTTT
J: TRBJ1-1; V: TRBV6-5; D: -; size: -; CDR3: CASSLYGETNTEAFF; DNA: TGTGCCAGCAGCTTATATGGGGAGACGAACACTGAGGCTTTCTTT
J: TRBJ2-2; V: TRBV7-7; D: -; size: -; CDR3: CASSTTNTGELFF; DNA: TGTGCCAGCAGCACAACGAACACCGGGGAGCTGTTTTTT
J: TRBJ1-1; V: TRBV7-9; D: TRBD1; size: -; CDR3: CASSFDRGDTEAFF; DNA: TGTGCCAGCAGTTTCGACAGGGGGGACACTGAAGCCTTCTTT
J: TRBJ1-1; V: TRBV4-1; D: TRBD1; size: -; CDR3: CASSQRTGGMNTEAFF; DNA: TGCGCCAGCAGCCAACGGACAGGAGGGATGAACACTGAAGCTTTCTTT
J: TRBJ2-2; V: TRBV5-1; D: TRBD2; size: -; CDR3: CASSLERGGNTGELFF; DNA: TGCGCCAGCAGCTTGGAGCGCGGGGGGAACACCGGGGAGCTGTTTTTT
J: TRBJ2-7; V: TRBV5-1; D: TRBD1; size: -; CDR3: CASSLGYGQETYEQYF; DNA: TGCGCCAGCAGCTTGGGCTACGGACAGGAAACTTACGAGCAGTACTTC